Following are 5 T cell receptor beta chains from one sample sequenced in a study of OX40 agonist ivuxolimab in advanced cancers. Sequenced by immunoSEQ multiplex PCR; TCRdb stores in-frame clones only, minus some. The sample has 80,000 to 95,000 clones, approximately 88% seen once. Sequences were derived from CD4+ or CD8+ T cells sorted from blood, sampled in a trial of the OX40 agonist ivuxolimab. The origin of the receptors is an adult with an advanced solid tumor such as melanoma, head and neck, liver or kidney cancer.

The CDR3 bases are TGTGCCAGCAGCTCACCAGGGTGGGACTACAATGAGCAGTTCTTC. As protein: CASSSPGWDYNEQFF. The V gene is TRBV7-9, the J gene TRBJ2-1; the D gene is possibly TRBD1 (5 bases). The CDR3 has 15 residues. CDR1 is SEHNR and CDR2 is FQNEAQ in the germline V gene (reference sequence). Trimming pared 4 bases from V and 3 bases from J, leaving 13 bases between.

The V gene is TRBV30, the J gene TRBJ2-7; a possible D gene is TRBD1 (6 bases). The CDR3 consists of 12 residues. Trimming left V 2 bases short and J 6 bases short, with 11 bases between. Germline CDR1 GTSNPN, CDR2 SVGIG (reference sequence). The CDR3 is CAWSRDIGEQYF. CDR3 nucleotide sequence: TGTGCCTGGAGTAGGGACATCGGCGAGCAGTACTTC.

This chain connects TRBV11-3 to TRBJ2-2; no firm D call. Germline loops: CDR1 SGHNT, CDR2 YENEEA. The CDR3 contains 14 residues. Trimming removed 0 bases from V and 3 bases from J, with 5 bases in between. The chain's CDR3 is CASSLDGDTGELFF. CDR3 nucleotides: TGTGCCAGCAGCTTAGATGGGGACACCGGGGAGCTGTTTTTT.

The chain employs TRBV10-3 and TRBJ2-7; either TRBD1 or TRBD2 may supply D (5 bases each). Germline V CDR1 and CDR2: ENHRY, SYGVKD. V lost 7 bases to trimming and J lost 2 bases, with 12 bases between them. The CDR3 is made up of 13 amino acids. CDR3 sequence (DNA): TGTGCCATCAACGCAGGGACGGCCTACGAGCAGTACTTC. Translating gives CAINAGTAYEQYF.

J is TRBJ1-1 and V is TRBV28, with TRBD1 as a possible D gene (6 bases). Germline CDR1 MDHEN, CDR2 SYDVKM. Deletions cut 2 bases from V and 5 bases from J, with 12 bases between. This CDR3 has 14 residues. This CDR3 is CASSLTGLTTEAFF. CDR3 bases: TGTGCCAGCAGTTTAACAGGGTTGACGACTGAAGCTTTCTTT.